One and the same sample provided the 26 T cell receptor beta chains below, sequenced in a study of T cell responses to AZD1222 COVID-19 vaccine (dated by TCRdb to the early 2020s). According to the study, the label for this sample's time point signals: about 28 days (+/-7) after the second vaccine dose. The treatment or condition label on this specimen signifies: meningococcal conjugate vaccine given as trial control. The library came from the immunoSEQ multiplex PCR assay. Here the immuneACCESS table is served through TCRdb, limited to in-frame sequences with V and J called. Missing clones are a known gap in these copies; in checked studies unresolved V genes cover under half, and the rest lacks a known reason. The sample table lists some 200,000 clones, roughly 94% of them with a count of one. The top ten constitute around 1.5% of the sample. The sample consisted of peripheral blood, taken 28 days after the second dose of the MenACWY control vaccine. The receptors were gathered from an adult who received the MenACWY meningococcal vaccine as a control.

This clone showed up just a few times. This rearrangement joins TRBV7-9 to TRBJ2-5; D remains unclear. Trimming stripped 3 bases from V and 13 bases from J, with 12 bases between. The CDR3 is made up of 11 amino acids. CDR1 is SEHNR, CDR2 FQNEAQ, per germline (reference sequence). CDR3 loop: CASSFLGVGYF. The CDR3 bases are TGTGCCAGCAGCTTTCTAGGTGTCGGGTACTTC.

J is TRBJ2-7 and V is TRBV4-1, with D tentatively TRBD2 (7 bases). Germline CDR1 reads MGHRA; CDR2 reads YSYEKL. Trimming pared 3 bases from V and 2 bases from J, leaving 17 bases between. This CDR3 comprises 16 residues. The CDR3 nucleotides are TGCGCCAGCAGCCAGCTAGGGGGGGGAAGAACCTACGAGCAGTACTTC. Translated, it gives CASSQLGGGRTYEQYF.

This clone was seen just once. This chain uses TRBV5-1 with TRBJ1-6, with a weak D call TRBD1 (5 bases). The CDR3 totals 15 residues. In germline, CDR1 is SGHRS, CDR2 YFSETQ. The V and J ends lost 4 bases and 7 bases respectively, with 15 bases between them. The CDR3 sequence is CASSGGGGSNSPLHF. In DNA, the CDR3 is TGCGCCAGCAGCGGAGGCGGGGGATCGAATTCACCCCTCCACTTT.

The rearrangement uses TRBV28 and TRBJ1-2, with 7 bases that match TRBD1. Germline lookup yields CDR1 MDHEN and CDR2 SYDVKM. This CDR3 has 15 residues. The J segment lost 4 bases and the V segment lost 5 bases, leaving 10 bases of the junction unmatched. CDR3 protein: CASSPRTGSVYGYTF. The CDR3, as DNA: TGTGCCAGCAGTCCCAGGACAGGCTCAGTCTATGGCTACACCTTC.

This clone was counted a single time. The V gene is TRBV29-1, the J gene TRBJ2-7; perhaps D is TRBD1 or TRBD2 (5 bases each). Germline CDR1 and CDR2: SQVTM and ANQGSEA. Trimming left V 5 bases short and J 5 bases short, with 13 bases between. The CDR3 spans 12 residues. The CDR3 loop reads CSVRSRDHEQYF. The CDR3 coding sequence is TGCAGCGTTAGGAGCCGGGACCACGAGCAGTACTTC.

The chain has TRBV6-5 and TRBJ1-1; D is unresolved. Germline CDR1 and CDR2: MNHEY and SVGAGI. V was cut by 6 bases and J by 4 bases, with 12 bases left in between. The CDR3 is made up of 13 amino acids. CDR3: CASRDRESTEAFF. DNA of the CDR3: TGTGCCAGCAGGGATAGGGAGAGCACTGAAGCTTTCTTT.

This chain connects TRBV6-5 to TRBJ2-7, with TRBD2 matching over 8 bases. The trim removed 6 bases at V and 2 bases at J, leaving 6 bases unmatched. Germline V gene data show CDR1 as MNHEY and CDR2 as SVGAGI. The CDR3 has 14 amino acids. The CDR3 DNA follows: TGTGCCAGCAGGTACGGGACTAGGGCCTACGAGCAGTACTTC. It yields the protein CASRYGTRAYEQYF.

Turning to this clone: One junction end does not reproduce the germline sequence, and a read error may be involved. The rearrangement joins TRBV7-9 to TRBJ2-3; unclear D gene. CDR3 length: 10 residues. CDR1 is SEHNR, CDR2 FQNEAQ, per germline (reference sequence). Here the CDR3 DNA reads TGTGCCAGCAGCTTAGGCCCATTGGATTTT. Its translation is CASSLGPLDF.

V and J are TRBV6-5 and TRBJ2-1; 8 bases are shared with TRBD2. The trim removed 3 bases at V and 7 bases at J, leaving 5 bases unmatched. This CDR3 is built from 14 residues. CDR1 MNHEY and CDR2 SVGAGI come from the germline V gene. The CDR3 region is CASSYTGGLNEQFF. As DNA, the CDR3 is TGTGCCAGCAGTTATACGGGGGGGTTAAATGAGCAGTTCTTC.

DNA of the CDR3: TGTGCCAGTAGTATCCGGGGAAACACCATATATTTT. Translated: CASSIRGNTIYF. The rearrangement uses TRBV19 and TRBJ1-3; no clear D gene. The CDR3 has 12 residues. Trimming cost V 3 bases and J 4 bases, with 4 bases left between them. CDR1 and CDR2 (germline): LNHDA, SQIVND (reference sequence).

The V call is TRBV5-4, the J call TRBJ2-3; 9 bases are a match to TRBD2. The V gene end was trimmed by 5 bases and the J gene end by 1 base; junction bases not matched to a gene: 2. The CDR3 is made up of 14 amino acids. Per the germline V gene, CDR1 is SGHNT and CDR2 is YYREEE (reference sequence). CDR3 in DNA: TGTGCCAGCAGGGAGCGGGGGGGCACAGATACGCAGTATTTT. As protein: CASRERGGTDTQYF.

A few counts support this clone. The chain links TRBV2 to TRBJ2-7; 7 bases agree with TRBD1. V lost 1 base to trimming and J lost 3 bases; unmatched junction nucleotides: 9. CDR1 is SNHLY, CDR2 FYNNEI, per germline. The CDR3 sequence is 16 residues long. Here the CDR3 reads CASSEGPAGGDYEQYF. The CDR3 DNA is TGTGCCAGCAGTGAAGGCCCCGCAGGGGGTGACTACGAGCAGTACTTC.

The table lists this clone with a count of one. CDR3 protein: CASSTGGSSYNEQFF. As DNA, the CDR3 is TGTGCCAGCAGTACTGGAGGCAGCTCCTACAATGAGCAGTTCTTC. This chain uses TRBV28 with TRBJ2-1; D may be TRBD2 (5 bases). The V end was cut by 5 bases, the J end by 0 bases, with 11 bases between. This CDR3 is built from 15 residues. Per germline, CDR1 MDHEN and CDR2 SYDVKM.

This chain joins TRBV3-1 (or the pseudogene TRBV3-2) and TRBJ2-5; TRBD1 aligns across 11 bases. Germline V gives CDR1 LGHDT, CDR2 YNNKEL (reference sequence). Trimming took 4 bases from V and 4 from J; bases not matched to a gene: 11. The CDR3 sequence is 17 residues long. As DNA, the CDR3 is TGTGCCAGCAGCCTAGCATACGGGGACAGGGGGTCAGAGACCCAGTACTTC. Residues: CASSLAYGDRGSETQYF.

V usage is TRBV27 and J usage is TRBJ2-5; 7 bases line up with TRBD2. The CDR3 contains 15 residues. V trimming: 5 bases; J trimming: 5 bases; junction bases outside the gene matches: 11. CDR1 is MNHEY, CDR2 SMNVEV, per germline (reference sequence). The CDR3 loop reads CASSPLAGRGETQYF. Here the CDR3 DNA reads TGTGCCAGCAGTCCCCTCGCGGGGAGGGGTGAGACCCAGTACTTC.

The rearrangement links TRBV28 to TRBJ1-1, with D unresolved. This CDR3 comprises 11 residues. The germline V gene has CDR1 MDHEN and CDR2 SYDVKM. V shed 5 bases and J shed 10 bases, with 11 bases lying between them. CDR3 nucleotide sequence: TGTGCCAGCAGTCGAGGCCCAGGAGCTTTCTTT. It encodes CASSRGPGAFF.

The chain joins TRBV4-1 to TRBJ1-6, with D possibly TRBD1 on 5 matching bases. Germline CDR1 reads MGHRA; CDR2 reads YSYEKL. V lost 1 base, J lost 6 bases, and 10 bases lay in between. This CDR3 comprises 15 residues. CDR3 sequence reads: CASSQVKGSNSPLHF. CDR3 bases: TGCGCCAGCAGCCAAGTGAAGGGGTCTAATTCACCCCTCCACTTT.

The count of this clone is one. J is TRBJ2-7 and V is TRBV7-2, with a possible D match to TRBD2 (6 bases). The CDR3 contains 14 residues. Germline-derived CDR1 and CDR2 are SGHTA and FQGNSA. Trimming took 5 bases from V and 7 from J, leaving 18 bases between them. The CDR3 bases are TGTGCCAGCAGCCTCAGGAGGGTCTCTGGTGAGCAGTACTTC. Protein product: CASSLRRVSGEQYF.

This chain connects TRBV30 to TRBJ2-1; a weak D match, TRBD2 (6 bases). The CDR3 spans 15 residues. Germline assignment: CDR1 GTSNPN and CDR2 SVGIG (reference sequence). Trimming shortened V by 0 bases and J by 9 bases, and 18 bases separated the two germline ends. The CDR3 region is CAWSVGAGREIEQFF. DNA for the CDR3: TGTGCCTGGAGTGTAGGTGCGGGCCGGGAGATTGAGCAGTTCTTC.

The chain joins TRBV10-1 to TRBJ2-2; TRBD1 matches at 8 bases. J was trimmed by 6 bases and V by 7 bases; bases with no gene match: 16. The germline V gene encodes CDR1 WNHNN and CDR2 SYGVQD (reference sequence). The CDR3 contains 17 residues. The CDR3 loop is CASTAGQGARFPGELFF. The CDR3 nucleotides read TGCGCCAGCACCGCCGGGCAGGGGGCGAGGTTCCCCGGGGAGCTGTTTTTT.

V usage is TRBV3-1 (or the pseudogene TRBV3-2) and J usage is TRBJ1-4; D is possibly TRBD1 (6 bases). CDR1 is LGHDT and CDR2 is YNNKEL in the germline V gene (reference sequence). V lost 3 bases, J lost 3 bases, and 17 bases lay in between. This CDR3 region has 17 residues. The CDR3 DNA reads as TGTGCCAGCAGCCACCGACAGGATAGGACCGCTAATGAAAAACTGTTTTTT. Its translation: CASSHRQDRTANEKLFF.

V and J are TRBV5-1 and TRBJ2-7; TRBD1 matches at 9 bases. CDR3 size: 12 residues. With V trimmed by 4 bases and J by 6 bases, 2 bases remained unmatched. Per the germline V gene, CDR1 is SGHRS and CDR2 is YFSETQ. The CDR3 here is CASSKQGAEQYF. The CDR3 nucleotides read TGCGCCAGCAGCAAACAGGGGGCCGAGCAGTACTTC. The full variable domain, its missing parts supplied by reference TRBV5-1 and TRBJ2-7, is KAGVTQTPRYLIKTRGQQVTLSCSPISGHRSVSWYQQTPGQGLQFLFEYFSETQRNKGNFPGRFSGRQFSNSRSEMNVSTLELGDSALYLCASSKQGAEQYFGPGTRLTVT.

V usage is TRBV28 and J usage is TRBJ1-6; the D gene is possibly TRBD1 (5 bases). The CDR3 runs to 16 residues. CDR1 is MDHEN and CDR2 is SYDVKM in the germline V gene. V lost 2 bases, J lost 13 bases, and 21 bases lay in between. In nucleotides, the CDR3 is TGTGCCAGCAGTTTAATCAGTGACGGGACGACGTCGCCCCTCCACTTT. This sequence encodes CASSLISDGTTSPLHF.

V usage is TRBV24-1 and J usage is TRBJ2-5; D perhaps matches TRBD1 (7 bases). V lost 9 bases and J 2 bases, leaving 15 bases between the germline ends. CDR1 is KGHDR, CDR2 SFDVKD, per germline. The CDR3 covers 14 residues. The CDR3 protein is CATVGGDSQETQYF. DNA of the CDR3: TGTGCCACCGTCGGAGGGGACAGTCAAGAGACCCAGTACTTC.

The chain couples TRBV4-2 to TRBJ2-5, with TRBD2 matching over 15 bases. The CDR3 is 17 residues long. Unmatched junction bases numbered 4, after V lost 4 bases and J lost 1 base. Looked up from germline, CDR1 is LGHNA and CDR2 is YNFKEQ. The CDR3 nucleotides are TGTGCCAGCAGCCCCGGACTAGCGGGGGGGCCCCAAGAGACCCAGTACTTC. Protein product: CASSPGLAGGPQETQYF.

The V and J genes are TRBV27 and TRBJ2-5; D may be TRBD1 (6 bases). Trimming shortened V by 2 bases and J by 1 base, and 11 bases separated the two germline ends. From germline, CDR1 is MNHEY and CDR2 SMNVEV (reference sequence). The CDR3 spans 15 residues. CDR3 nucleotide sequence: TGTGCCAGCAGTTTAGAAGGGGGAACCCAAGAGACCCAGTACTTC. This encodes CASSLEGGTQETQYF.